These T cell receptor beta chains were read from a single sample in a study of prognosis after radiotherapy for stage I lung cancer. TCRdb re-analysed the multiplex PCR reads in MiXCR, keeping a single row per CDR3 protein. The sample lists fewer than 35,000 distinct CDR3 sequences; approximately 31% were seen once. The sequences come from PBMCs, collected before or after stereotactic body radiation therapy (not recorded which). The receptors stem from a donor aged 50 or older with non-small cell lung cancer. Both conserved end residues are part of each CDR3. Each record gives: CDR3 DNA, CDR3 protein, clone size, V gene, D gene, J gene. The D gene is left open where the match is weak. Part of the rows lack a size; the others show once, few, many or a class for expanded clones.

DNA: TGTGCCAGCAGCGTTACTAGCGAAACCTACGAGCAGTACTTC; CDR3: CASSVTSETYEQYF; size: NA; V: TRBV9; D: TRBD2; J: TRBJ2-7
DNA: TGTGCCAGCAGACAACCGGGGCGCCTTACGGGGCAGTACTTC; CDR3: CASRQPGRLTGQYF; size: many; V: TRBV6-1; D: NA; J: TRBJ2-7
DNA: TGTGCCAGCAGTTACCCTTTTTTACGGACTAGCGGGAGCTCCTACAATGAGCAGTTCTTC; CDR3: CASSYPFLRTSGSSYNEQFF; size: many; V: TRBV6-1; D: TRBD2; J: TRBJ2-1
DNA: TGTGCCAGCAGCCAAAGTTATACCGGGAAGCTGTTTTTT; CDR3: CASSQSYTGKLFF; size: NA; V: TRBV6-1; D: NA; J: TRBJ2-2
DNA: TGTGCCAGCAGCGGGACAGGGGGCTATGGCTACACCTTC; CDR3: CASSGTGGYGYTF; size: medium-sized; V: TRBV5-5; D: TRBD1; J: TRBJ1-2
DNA: TGTGCCAGCAGTTTGACTAGCGGGAGAGAGACCCAGTACTTC; CDR3: CASSLTSGRETQYF; size: many; V: TRBV12-3/TRBV12-4; D: TRBD2; J: TRBJ2-5
DNA: TGTGCCAGCAGCCCGTCTCTTATGGGGGTGGAGGAGCAGTACTTC; CDR3: CASSPSLMGVEEQYF; size: many; V: TRBV5-6; D: NA; J: TRBJ2-7
DNA: TGTGCCAGCAAACGACAGGGGGCAAGAAATGAGCAGTTCTTC; CDR3: CASKRQGARNEQFF; size: many; V: TRBV2; D: TRBD1; J: TRBJ2-1
DNA: TGTGCCAGCTCCGACGTGGGAGGGGAGACCCAGTACTTC; CDR3: CASSDVGGETQYF; size: NA; V: TRBV6-4; D: TRBD2; J: TRBJ2-5
DNA: TGTGCCAGTAGTATAGTGGGGGACCTTTATGTCTACACCTTC; CDR3: CASSIVGDLYVYTF; size: NA; V: TRBV19; D: NA; J: TRBJ1-2
DNA: TGTGCCAGCAGTGGCGCCACAGGGGGTCAGCCCCAGCATTTT; CDR3: CASSGATGGQPQHF; size: many; V: TRBV6-1; D: TRBD1; J: TRBJ1-5
DNA: TGTGCCTGGAGTAGTTGGGGAAGTGGGAACACTGAAGCTTTCTTT; CDR3: CAWSSWGSGNTEAFF; size: many; V: TRBV30; D: NA; J: TRBJ1-1
DNA: TGCAGTGCTAGACCCGGGGGCGTCAATCAGCCCCAGCATTTT; CDR3: CSARPGGVNQPQHF; size: many; V: TRBV20-1; D: NA; J: TRBJ1-5
DNA: TGTGCCAGCAGTCGGACATCCTATAATTCACCCCTCCACTTT; CDR3: CASSRTSYNSPLHF; size: many; V: TRBV11-1; D: NA; J: TRBJ1-6
DNA: TGCGCCAGCAGCTTGGCCCCTGGACAGGGCGACTATGGCTACACCTTC; CDR3: CASSLAPGQGDYGYTF; size: many; V: TRBV5-1; D: TRBD1; J: TRBJ1-2
DNA: TGTGCCAGCTCACCAGAAGGGTTCTCCTACGAGCAGTACTTC; CDR3: CASSPEGFSYEQYF; size: many; V: TRBV18; D: NA; J: TRBJ2-7
DNA: TGCAGTGCACAACGGGTAACAGGGATGAACACTGAAGCTTTCTTT; CDR3: CSAQRVTGMNTEAFF; size: many; V: TRBV20-1; D: NA; J: TRBJ1-1
DNA: TGCAGTGCTAGAGTGAGCGGGAGGGCCCTGAGGAGCTCCTACGAGCAGTACTTC; CDR3: CSARVSGRALRSSYEQYF; size: many; V: TRBV20-1; D: TRBD2; J: TRBJ2-7
DNA: TGTGCCAGCAGCTTGGAATCACCGCTCTACAATGAGCAGTTCTTC; CDR3: CASSLESPLYNEQFF; size: many; V: TRBV5-8; D: NA; J: TRBJ2-1
DNA: TGTGCCAGCAGCCCCCTATCTATAGCGACTGCGAACACCGGGGAGCTGTTTTTT; CDR3: CASSPLSIATANTGELFF; size: NA; V: TRBV6-2/TRBV6-3; D: NA; J: TRBJ2-2
DNA: TGTGCCAGCAGTGAAGCGCATTTCGGGGGCTTCTACAATGAGCAGTTCTTC; CDR3: CASSEAHFGGFYNEQFF; size: many; V: TRBV6-1; D: NA; J: TRBJ2-1
DNA: TGTGCCAGCAAGGGGTTAGTGAACACTGAAGCTTTCTTT; CDR3: CASKGLVNTEAFF; size: many; V: TRBV28; D: NA; J: TRBJ1-1
DNA: TGTGCCAGCAGCCCACTCACGGGGGGGCTAGGGGATACGCAGTATTTT; CDR3: CASSPLTGGLGDTQYF; size: few; V: TRBV5-4; D: TRBD2; J: TRBJ2-3
DNA: TGTGCCAGCAGCTTGAGAGGGCCTAGCACAGATACGCAGTATTTT; CDR3: CASSLRGPSTDTQYF; size: many; V: TRBV5-6; D: NA; J: TRBJ2-3
DNA: TGTGCCAGTAGTGGGACTAGCGGGACCGGGGAGCTGTTTTTT; CDR3: CASSGTSGTGELFF; size: many; V: TRBV19; D: TRBD2; J: TRBJ2-2
DNA: TGCAGTGCTAGTCACCGGAACTCTCTAACAGGGGATGAGCAGTTCTTC; CDR3: CSASHRNSLTGDEQFF; size: NA; V: TRBV20-1; D: TRBD1; J: TRBJ2-1
DNA: TGTGCCTGGAGTGTACATGGAAACACCATATATTTT; CDR3: CAWSVHGNTIYF; size: many; V: TRBV30; D: NA; J: TRBJ1-3
DNA: TGTGCCAGCAGTTTAGACCATTACGAGCAGTACTTC; CDR3: CASSLDHYEQYF; size: many; V: TRBV28; D: NA; J: TRBJ2-7
DNA: TGCAGCGTTGTCAGGACAGGGGACGGGACTGAAGCTTTCTTT; CDR3: CSVVRTGDGTEAFF; size: few; V: TRBV29-1; D: TRBD1; J: TRBJ1-1
DNA: TGTGCCAGCAGCGTAGGACAGGGATTCAACACTGAAGCTTTCTTT; CDR3: CASSVGQGFNTEAFF; size: many; V: TRBV9; D: TRBD1; J: TRBJ1-1
DNA: TGTGCCAGCAGCTTAGAAGTTCCCCCAAGCTCCACAGATACGCAGTATTTT; CDR3: CASSLEVPPSSTDTQYF; size: many; V: TRBV7-6; D: NA; J: TRBJ2-3
DNA: TGTGCCAGCAGCTTATACTCAAAGAACACTGAAGCTTTCTTT; CDR3: CASSLYSKNTEAFF; size: many; V: TRBV11-2; D: NA; J: TRBJ1-1
DNA: TGTGCCAGCAGCCTGACCGGGACTAGCGGGCACGAGCAGTACTTC; CDR3: CASSLTGTSGHEQYF; size: many; V: TRBV6-2/TRBV6-3; D: TRBD2; J: TRBJ2-7
DNA: TGTGCCAGCAGTTTATCAGGGGGCGCGATTGAGACCCAGTACTTC; CDR3: CASSLSGGAIETQYF; size: many; V: TRBV27; D: TRBD1; J: TRBJ2-5
DNA: TGTGCCAGCAGTGCTACAAAGCCCGGGATTAATGAAAAACTGTTTTTT; CDR3: CASSATKPGINEKLFF; size: many; V: TRBV28; D: NA; J: TRBJ1-4
DNA: TGTGCCAGCAGTCCACAGGGTCGGATGGGTGAAGCTTTCTTT; CDR3: CASSPQGRMGEAFF; size: many; V: TRBV6-1; D: NA; J: TRBJ1-1
DNA: TGTGCCGGGGGTGAAATTTTTGTGAAACTGTTTTTT; CDR3: CAGGEIFVKLFF; size: NA; V: TRBV30; D: NA; J: TRBJ1-4
DNA: TGTGCCAGCAGTCGCCCCCAGGGGGGTCTTCAGCCCCAGCATTTT; CDR3: CASSRPQGGLQPQHF; size: once; V: TRBV28; D: TRBD1; J: TRBJ1-5
DNA: TGTGCCGGCAGCGTAGGGGCCTTGGACCACGAGCAGTACTTC; CDR3: CAGSVGALDHEQYF; size: NA; V: TRBV9; D: NA; J: TRBJ2-7